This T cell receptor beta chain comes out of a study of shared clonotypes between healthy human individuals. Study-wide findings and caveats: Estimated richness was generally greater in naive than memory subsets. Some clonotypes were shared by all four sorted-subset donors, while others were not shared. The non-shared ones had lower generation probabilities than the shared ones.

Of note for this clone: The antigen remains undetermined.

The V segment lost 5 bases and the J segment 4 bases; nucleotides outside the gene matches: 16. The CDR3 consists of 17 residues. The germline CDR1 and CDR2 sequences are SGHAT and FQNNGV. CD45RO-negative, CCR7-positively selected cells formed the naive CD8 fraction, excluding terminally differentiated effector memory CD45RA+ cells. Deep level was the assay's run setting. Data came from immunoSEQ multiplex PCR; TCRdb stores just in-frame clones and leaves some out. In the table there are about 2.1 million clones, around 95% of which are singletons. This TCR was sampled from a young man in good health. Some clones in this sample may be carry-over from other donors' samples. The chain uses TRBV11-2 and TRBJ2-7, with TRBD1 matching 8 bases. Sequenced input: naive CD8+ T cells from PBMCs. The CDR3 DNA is TGTGCCAGCAGCATAGGGCCTCTTCCAGGGGGCGGTTACGAGCAGTACTTC. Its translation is CASSIGPLPGGGYEQYF.